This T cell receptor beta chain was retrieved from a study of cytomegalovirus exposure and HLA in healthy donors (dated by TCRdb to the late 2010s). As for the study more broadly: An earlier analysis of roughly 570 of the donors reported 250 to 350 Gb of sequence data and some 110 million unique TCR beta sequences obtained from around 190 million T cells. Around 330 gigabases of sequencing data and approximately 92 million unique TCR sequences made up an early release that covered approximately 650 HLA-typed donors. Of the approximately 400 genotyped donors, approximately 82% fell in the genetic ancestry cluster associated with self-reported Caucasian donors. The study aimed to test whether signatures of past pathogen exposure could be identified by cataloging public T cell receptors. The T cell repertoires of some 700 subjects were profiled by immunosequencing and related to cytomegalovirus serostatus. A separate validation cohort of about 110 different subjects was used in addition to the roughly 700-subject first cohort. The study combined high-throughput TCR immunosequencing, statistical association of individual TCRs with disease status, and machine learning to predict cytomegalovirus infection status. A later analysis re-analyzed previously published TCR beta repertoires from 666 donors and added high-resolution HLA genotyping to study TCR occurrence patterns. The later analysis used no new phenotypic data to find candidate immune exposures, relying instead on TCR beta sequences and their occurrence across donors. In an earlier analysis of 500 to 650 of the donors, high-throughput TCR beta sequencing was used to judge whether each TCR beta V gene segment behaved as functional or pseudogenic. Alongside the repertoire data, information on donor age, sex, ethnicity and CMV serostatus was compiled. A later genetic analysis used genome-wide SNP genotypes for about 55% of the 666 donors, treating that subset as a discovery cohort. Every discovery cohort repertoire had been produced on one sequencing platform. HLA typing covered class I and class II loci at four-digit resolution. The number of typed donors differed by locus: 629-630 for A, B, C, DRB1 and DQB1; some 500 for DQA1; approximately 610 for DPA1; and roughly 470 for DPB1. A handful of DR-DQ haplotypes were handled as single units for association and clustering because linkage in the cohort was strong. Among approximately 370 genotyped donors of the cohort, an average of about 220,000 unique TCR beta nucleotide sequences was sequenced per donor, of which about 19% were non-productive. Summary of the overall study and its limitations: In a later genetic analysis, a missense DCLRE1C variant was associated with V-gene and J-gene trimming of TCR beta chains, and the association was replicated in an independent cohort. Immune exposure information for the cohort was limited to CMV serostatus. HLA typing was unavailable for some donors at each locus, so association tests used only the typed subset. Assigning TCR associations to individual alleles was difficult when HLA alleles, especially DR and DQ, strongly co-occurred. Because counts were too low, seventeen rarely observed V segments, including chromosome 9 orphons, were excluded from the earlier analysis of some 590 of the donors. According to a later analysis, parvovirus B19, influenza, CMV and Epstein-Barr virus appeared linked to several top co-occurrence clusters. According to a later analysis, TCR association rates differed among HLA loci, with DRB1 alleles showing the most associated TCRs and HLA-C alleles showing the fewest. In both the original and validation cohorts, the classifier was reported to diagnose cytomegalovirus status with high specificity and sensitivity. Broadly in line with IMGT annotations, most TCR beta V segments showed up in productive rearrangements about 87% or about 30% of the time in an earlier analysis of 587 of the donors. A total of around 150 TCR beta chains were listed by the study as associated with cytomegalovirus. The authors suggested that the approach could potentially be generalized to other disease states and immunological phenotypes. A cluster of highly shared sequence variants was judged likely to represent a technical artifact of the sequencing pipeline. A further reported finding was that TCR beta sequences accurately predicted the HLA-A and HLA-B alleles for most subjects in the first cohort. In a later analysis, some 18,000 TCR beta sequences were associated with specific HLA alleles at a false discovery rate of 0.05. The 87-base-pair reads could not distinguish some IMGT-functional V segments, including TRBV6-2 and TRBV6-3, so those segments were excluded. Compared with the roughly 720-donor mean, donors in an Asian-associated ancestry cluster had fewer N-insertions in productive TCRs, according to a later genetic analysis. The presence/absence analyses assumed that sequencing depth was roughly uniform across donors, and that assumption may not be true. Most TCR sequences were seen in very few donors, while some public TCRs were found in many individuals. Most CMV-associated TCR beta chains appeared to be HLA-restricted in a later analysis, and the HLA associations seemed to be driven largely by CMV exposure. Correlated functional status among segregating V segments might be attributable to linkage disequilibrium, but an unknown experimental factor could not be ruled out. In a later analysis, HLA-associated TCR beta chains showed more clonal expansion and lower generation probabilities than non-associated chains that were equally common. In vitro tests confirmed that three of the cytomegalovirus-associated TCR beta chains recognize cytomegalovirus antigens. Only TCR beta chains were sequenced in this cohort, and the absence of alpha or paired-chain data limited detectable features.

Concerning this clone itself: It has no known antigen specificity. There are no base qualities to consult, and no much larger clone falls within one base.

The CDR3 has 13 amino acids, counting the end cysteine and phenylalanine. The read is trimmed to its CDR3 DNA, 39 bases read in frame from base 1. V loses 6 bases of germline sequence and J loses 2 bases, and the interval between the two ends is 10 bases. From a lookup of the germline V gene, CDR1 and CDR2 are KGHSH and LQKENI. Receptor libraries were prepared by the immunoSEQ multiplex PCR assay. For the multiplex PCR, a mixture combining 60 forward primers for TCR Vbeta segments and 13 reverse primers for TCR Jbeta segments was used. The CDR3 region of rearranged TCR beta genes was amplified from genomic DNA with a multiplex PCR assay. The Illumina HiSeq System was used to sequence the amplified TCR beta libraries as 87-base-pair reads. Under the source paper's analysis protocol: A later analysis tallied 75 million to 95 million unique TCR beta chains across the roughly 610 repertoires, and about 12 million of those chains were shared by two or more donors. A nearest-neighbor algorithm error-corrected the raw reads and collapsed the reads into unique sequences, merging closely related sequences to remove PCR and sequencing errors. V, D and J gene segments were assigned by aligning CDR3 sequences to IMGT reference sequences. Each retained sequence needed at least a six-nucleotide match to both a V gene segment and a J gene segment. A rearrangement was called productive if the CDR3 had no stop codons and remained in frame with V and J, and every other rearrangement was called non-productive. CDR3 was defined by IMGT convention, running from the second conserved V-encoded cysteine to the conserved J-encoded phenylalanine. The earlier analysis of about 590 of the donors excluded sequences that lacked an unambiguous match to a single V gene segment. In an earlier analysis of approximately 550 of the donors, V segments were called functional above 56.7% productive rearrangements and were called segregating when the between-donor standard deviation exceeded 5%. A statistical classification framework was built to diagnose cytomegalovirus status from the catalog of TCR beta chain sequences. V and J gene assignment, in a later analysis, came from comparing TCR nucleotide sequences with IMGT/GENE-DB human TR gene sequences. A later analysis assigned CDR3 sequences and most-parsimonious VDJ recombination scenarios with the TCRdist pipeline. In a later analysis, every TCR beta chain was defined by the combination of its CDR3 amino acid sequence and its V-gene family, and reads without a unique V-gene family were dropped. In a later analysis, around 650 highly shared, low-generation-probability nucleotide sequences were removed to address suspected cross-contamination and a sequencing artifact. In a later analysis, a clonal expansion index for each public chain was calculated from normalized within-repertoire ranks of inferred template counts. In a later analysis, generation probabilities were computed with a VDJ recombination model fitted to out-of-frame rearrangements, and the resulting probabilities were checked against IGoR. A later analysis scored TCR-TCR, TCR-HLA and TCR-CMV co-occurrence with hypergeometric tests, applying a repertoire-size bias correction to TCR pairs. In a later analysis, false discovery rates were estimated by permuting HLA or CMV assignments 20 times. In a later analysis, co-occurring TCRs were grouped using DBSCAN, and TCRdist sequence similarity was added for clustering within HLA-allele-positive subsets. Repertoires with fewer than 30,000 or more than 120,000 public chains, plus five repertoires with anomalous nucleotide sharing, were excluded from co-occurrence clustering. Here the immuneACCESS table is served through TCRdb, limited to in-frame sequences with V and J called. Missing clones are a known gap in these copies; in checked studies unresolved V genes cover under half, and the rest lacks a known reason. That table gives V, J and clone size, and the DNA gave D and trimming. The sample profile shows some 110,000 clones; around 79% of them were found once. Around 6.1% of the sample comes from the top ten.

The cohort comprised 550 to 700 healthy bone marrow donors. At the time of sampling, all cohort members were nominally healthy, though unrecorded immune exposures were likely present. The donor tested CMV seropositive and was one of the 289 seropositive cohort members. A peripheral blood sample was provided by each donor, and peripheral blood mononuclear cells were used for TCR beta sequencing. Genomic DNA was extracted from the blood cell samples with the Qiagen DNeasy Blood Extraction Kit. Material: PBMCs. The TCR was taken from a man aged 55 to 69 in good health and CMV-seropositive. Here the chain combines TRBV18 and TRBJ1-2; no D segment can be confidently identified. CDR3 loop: CASSPDINYGYTF. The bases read TGTGCCAGCTCCCCTGACATAAACTATGGCTACACCTTC.